The rows below give T cell receptor beta chains drawn from one sample of a study of metastatic and nonmetastatic thyroid tumors. TCRdb re-clonotyped the PCR reads through MiXCR. The table includes tens of thousands of clones, more than 9.5% detected once. The sequenced sample was blood. The receptors stem from a female donor with papillary thyroid cancer or a benign thyroid nodule (not recorded which). Some clones in this sample may be carry-over from other donors' samples. Each CDR3 is given with its conserved first and last residue. Fields, in order: D gene, clone size, V gene, J gene, CDR3 protein, CDR3 DNA. A D gene is named only where the DNA matches it firmly. Some rows mark clone size as missing; the rest say once, few, many or name a class of expanded clone.

d_gene: NA; abundance: many; v_gene: TRBV18; j_gene: TRBJ1-4; CDR3aa: CASSPATNEKLFF; CDR3nt: TGTGCCAGCTCACCAGCGACGAATGAAAAACTGTTTTTT
d_gene: NA; abundance: many; v_gene: TRBV6-1; j_gene: TRBJ1-3; CDR3aa: CASTYSSAVHSGNTIYF; CDR3nt: TGTGCCAGCACCTACTCTTCTGCGGTTCACTCTGGAAACACCATATATTTT
d_gene: NA; abundance: many; v_gene: TRBV5-1; j_gene: TRBJ2-5; CDR3aa: CASSLVDSAYQETQYF; CDR3nt: TGCGCCAGCAGCTTGGTAGACTCAGCGTACCAAGAGACCCAGTACTTC
d_gene: NA; abundance: NA; v_gene: TRBV9; j_gene: TRBJ1-1; CDR3aa: CASSVGAGGGTEAFF; CDR3nt: TGTGCCAGCAGCGTAGGAGCAGGCGGAGGGACTGAAGCTTTCTTT
d_gene: NA; abundance: many; v_gene: TRBV5-1; j_gene: TRBJ2-2; CDR3aa: CASSLDGTRTGELFF; CDR3nt: TGCGCCAGCAGCTTGGATGGGACACGGACCGGGGAGCTGTTTTTT
d_gene: NA; abundance: many; v_gene: TRBV2; j_gene: TRBJ1-2; CDR3aa: CASSEDGASYGYTF; CDR3nt: TGTGCCAGCAGTGAAGACGGCGCAAGCTATGGCTACACCTTC
d_gene: NA; abundance: many; v_gene: TRBV20-1; j_gene: TRBJ2-1; CDR3aa: CSAMNLIKSPYNEQFF; CDR3nt: TGCAGTGCTATGAACTTGATAAAATCCCCCTACAATGAACAGTTCTTC
d_gene: TRBD1; abundance: NA; v_gene: TRBV11-2; j_gene: TRBJ2-7; CDR3aa: CASISTGTGCSYEQYF; CDR3nt: TGTGCCAGCATCTCGACCGGGACAGGCTGTTCCTACGAGCAGTACTTC
d_gene: TRBD2; abundance: many; v_gene: TRBV11-2; j_gene: TRBJ2-1; CDR3aa: CASSRGGGRSPPNEQFF; CDR3nt: TGTGCCAGCAGCCGGGGGGGCGGGAGGTCACCCCCCAATGAGCAGTTCTTC
d_gene: TRBD1; abundance: NA; v_gene: TRBV6-1; j_gene: TRBJ2-7; CDR3aa: CASSVAGGTYEQYF; CDR3nt: TGTGCCAGCAGTGTGGCAGGGGGAACCTACGAGCAGTACTTC
d_gene: NA; abundance: many; v_gene: TRBV11-1; j_gene: TRBJ2-1; CDR3aa: CASSLGPDPTHEQFF; CDR3nt: TGTGCCAGCAGCTTAGGCCCGGACCCGACGCATGAGCAGTTCTTC
d_gene: NA; abundance: many; v_gene: TRBV28; j_gene: TRBJ2-3; CDR3aa: CASVGNTQYF; CDR3nt: TGTGCCAGCGTAGGAAATACGCAGTATTTT
d_gene: NA; abundance: many; v_gene: TRBV5-1; j_gene: TRBJ1-2; CDR3aa: CASSLGAGLESYGYTF; CDR3nt: TGCGCCAGCAGCTTGGGTGCAGGACTCGAATCCTATGGCTACACCTTC
d_gene: NA; abundance: many; v_gene: TRBV2; j_gene: TRBJ1-1; CDR3aa: CASSDGRTNTEAFF; CDR3nt: TGTGCCAGCAGTGATGGACGTACGAACACTGAAGCTTTCTTT